These 9 T cell receptor beta chains originate from one sample sequenced in a study of blood T cell repertoires in COVID-19. Using immunoSEQ multiplex PCR, the repertoire was profiled, and TCRdb retains in-frame clones only, with some absent. Here the sample spans roughly 450,000 clones, less than 95% being singletons. The specimen was PBMCs or T cells enriched from blood (not recorded which). These receptors all stem from a man in his late teens or twenties who had recovered from COVID-19.

V and J are TRBV24-1 and TRBJ1-5; 8 bases line up with TRBD1. The J segment lost 5 bases and the V segment lost 7 bases, leaving 9 bases of the junction unmatched. Germline V gene sequence: CDR1 KGHDR, CDR2 SFDVKD. The CDR3 consists of 15 residues. CDR3 coding DNA: TGTGCCACCAGGGCAGCGGGACAGGTCGATCAGCCCCAGCATTTT. Protein: CATRAAGQVDQPQHF.

This chain's CDR3 is CASSLGTSGSFNEQFF. The CDR3 region has the DNA TGTGCCAGCAGCTTAGGGACTAGCGGGAGTTTCAATGAGCAGTTCTTC. The chain carries TRBV5-4 and TRBJ2-1; 14 nucleotides align to TRBD2. The germline V gene has CDR1 SGHNT and CDR2 YYREEE (reference sequence). V was pared by 2 bases and J by 6 bases, with 4 bases of the junction left unmatched. CDR3 length: 16 residues.

The chain links TRBV19 to TRBJ1-6; TRBD1 aligns across 9 bases. The germline gives CDR1 LNHDA, CDR2 SQIVND (reference sequence). The CDR3 has 16 residues. V lost 4 bases, J lost 9 bases, and 10 bases stayed unmatched. CDR3 bases: TGTGCCAGTAGTACGACCGGGACAGGGTCTTCTTCACCCCTCCACTTT. Translation gives CASSTTGTGSSSPLHF.

The V gene is TRBV3-1 (or the pseudogene TRBV3-2), the J gene TRBJ1-1; 7 bases match TRBD1. V shed 8 bases, J shed 2 bases, and the junction held 8 bases outside the gene matches. The CDR3 totals 14 residues. The germline V gene encodes CDR1 LGHDT and CDR2 YNNKEL (reference sequence). This CDR3 is CASVRTGVNTEAFF. The DNA of the CDR3 is TGTGCCAGCGTAAGAACAGGGGTTAACACTGAAGCTTTCTTT.

In the case of this clone: This specimen includes other DNA sequences encoding the same CDR3. The CDR3 sequence: CASRDRGYEQYF. The CDR3 DNA follows: TGTGCCAGCAGGGACAGGGGGTACGAGCAGTACTTC. The chain recombines TRBV2 with TRBJ2-7, with 10 bases identical to TRBD1. The CDR3 loop spans 12 amino acids. Trimming removed 6 bases from V and 4 bases from J; junction bases left unmatched: 0. Germline V lookup: CDR1 SNHLY, CDR2 FYNNEI.

Details on this clone: The same CDR3 arises from other DNA sequences in this sample as well. The CDR3 loop reads CASSLTVNYGYTF. The DNA for the CDR3 is TGTGCCAGCAGTTTGACAGTTAACTATGGCTACACCTTC. The J gene is TRBJ1-2, the V gene TRBV12-3 or TRBV12-4; D perhaps matches TRBD1 (5 bases). This CDR3 comprises 13 residues. Trimming took 3 bases from V and 1 from J, leaving 6 bases between them.

This chain links TRBV5-4 with TRBJ1-2; maybe TRBD1 (5 bases). The CDR3 length is 14 residues. V lost 5 bases to trimming and J lost 2 bases, with 13 bases between them. Per the germline V gene, CDR1 is SGHNT and CDR2 is YYREEE (reference sequence). CDR3 loop: CASRSSAGNYGYTF. The CDR3 DNA sequence: TGTGCCAGCAGGTCCTCGGCAGGGAACTATGGCTACACCTTC.

The chain employs TRBV4-1 and TRBJ2-7, with TRBD2 identical over 7 bases. The CDR3 consists of 16 residues. CDR1 is MGHRA and CDR2 is YSYEKL in the germline V gene. V was pared by 0 bases and J by 2 bases, with 7 bases of the junction left unmatched. CDR3 sequence: CASSQDVLAVTYEQYF. Here the CDR3 DNA reads TGCGCCAGCAGCCAAGATGTTCTAGCGGTTACCTACGAGCAGTACTTC.

V usage is TRBV2 and J usage is TRBJ2-1; 8 bases line up with TRBD1. V was pared by 8 bases and J by 5 bases, with 5 bases of the junction left unmatched. The CDR3 length is 13 residues. The germline V gene has CDR1 SNHLY and CDR2 FYNNEI. CDR3 DNA sequence: TGTGCCAGCGGTTGGACAGGGAACAATGAGCAGTTCTTC. Translation: CASGWTGNNEQFF.